This T cell receptor beta chain was sequenced in a study of PD-L1 blockade in urothelial cancer. Study summary: Blood drawn 3 weeks (second dose) and 6 weeks after treatment start was analyzed. Peripheral blood specimens exhibited a median yield of about 150,000 T cells.

TCRdb keeps only in-frame clones here, not all; method: immunoSEQ multiplex PCR. The sample has about 52,000 clones, 84% seen once; the top ten hold 5.8%. Germline lookup yields CDR1 KGHSH and CDR2 LQKENI. The length of the CDR3 is 15 residues. Trimming cost V 4 bases and J 6 bases; bases outside gene matches: 8. Sequencing used PBMCs, obtained around atezolizumab (anti-PD-L1) treatment. The gene calls are TRBV18 and TRBJ1-5; the match to TRBD1 covers 8 bases. This receptor was obtained from a man aged 35-49 years with urothelial cancer. CDR3 nucleotide sequence: TGTGCCAGCTCACTAGGACAGGGTCGAGGTCAGCCCCAGCATTTT. This translates into CASSLGQGRGQPQHF. Together with reference TRBV18 and TRBJ1-5, the CDR3 gives the full variable domain: NAGVMQNPRHLVRRRGQEARLRCSPMKGHSHVYWYRQLPEEGLKFMVYLQKENIIDESGMPKERFSAEFPKEGPSILRIQQVVRGDSAAYFCASSLGQGRGQPQHFGDGTRLSIL.